This section outlines one T cell receptor (beta chain) sequence together with its context. The antigen is not known. Both TCR beta VDJ combination and CDR3 sequence profiling were carried out. Genomic DNA was the template for this profiling. TCRdb called the reads again in MiXCR, with one record for every CDR3 protein. The sample shows around 400,000 distinct CDR3 sequences, under 80% of them seen only once. The CDR3 loop spans 15 amino acids. Germline CDR1 is SGHRS and CDR2 is YFSETQ. V lost 4 bases, J lost 5 bases, and 7 bases stayed unmatched. This sample is part of a study of CD8+CD57+ T cells in acquired aplastic anemia. Across the study: Average DNA yield from sorted CD4+ and CD8+ cells was around 3 ug. For CD4+ cells, healthy donors had an average of roughly 11 million reads. Study-wide results and limits: Found in both controls and patients were around 29 CD8+ CDR3 sequences.

This receptor was obtained from a human donor in good health, serving as a control. The genes are TRBV5-1 and TRBJ2-4, with TRBD2 matching 9 bases. The source material was sorted CD4+, CD8+, or CD8+CD57+ T cells (not recorded which) from PBMCs. CDR3 residues: CASSRNSGSQNIQYF. DNA for the CDR3: TGCGCCAGCAGCCGAAATAGCGGGAGCCAAAACATTCAGTACTTC.